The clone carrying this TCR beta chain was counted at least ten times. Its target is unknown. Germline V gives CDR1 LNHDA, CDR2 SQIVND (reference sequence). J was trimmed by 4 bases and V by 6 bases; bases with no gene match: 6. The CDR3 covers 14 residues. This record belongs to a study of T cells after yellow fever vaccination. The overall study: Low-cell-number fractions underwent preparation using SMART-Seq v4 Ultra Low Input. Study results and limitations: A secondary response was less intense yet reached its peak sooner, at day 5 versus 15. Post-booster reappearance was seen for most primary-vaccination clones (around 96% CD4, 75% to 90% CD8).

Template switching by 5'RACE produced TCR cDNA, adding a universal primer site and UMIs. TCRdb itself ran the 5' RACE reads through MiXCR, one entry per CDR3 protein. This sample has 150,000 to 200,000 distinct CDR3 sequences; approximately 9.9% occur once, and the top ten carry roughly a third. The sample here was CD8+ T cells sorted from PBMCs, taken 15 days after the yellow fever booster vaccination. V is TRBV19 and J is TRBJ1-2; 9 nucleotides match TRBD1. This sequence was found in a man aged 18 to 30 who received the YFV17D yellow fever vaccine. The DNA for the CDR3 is TGTGCCAGTAGGGCCGGGACAGGGCTCTATGGCTACACCTTC. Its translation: CASRAGTGLYGYTF.